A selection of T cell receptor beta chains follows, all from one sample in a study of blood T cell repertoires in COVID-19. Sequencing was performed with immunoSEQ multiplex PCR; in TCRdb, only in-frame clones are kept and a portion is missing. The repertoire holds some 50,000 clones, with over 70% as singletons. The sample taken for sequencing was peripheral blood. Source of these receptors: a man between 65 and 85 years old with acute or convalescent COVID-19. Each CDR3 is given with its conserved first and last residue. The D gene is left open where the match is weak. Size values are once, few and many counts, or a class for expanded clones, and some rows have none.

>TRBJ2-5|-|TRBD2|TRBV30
CAWGDGGQETQYF
TGTGCCTGGGGGGACGGGGGGCAAGAGACCCAGTACTTC
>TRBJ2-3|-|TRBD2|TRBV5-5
CASRPGLAGDTQYF
TGTGCCAGCAGGCCGGGACTAGCGGGAGATACGCAGTATTTT
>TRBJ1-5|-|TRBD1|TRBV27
CASSFGTGNQPQHF
TGTGCCAGCAGTTTCGGGACAGGTAATCAGCCCCAGCATTTT
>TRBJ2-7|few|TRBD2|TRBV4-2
CASSQVSGSSYEQYF
TGTGCCAGCAGCCAAGTAAGCGGGAGCTCCTACGAGCAGTACTTC
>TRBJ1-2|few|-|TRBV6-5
CASSLRSLYGYTF
TGTGCCAGCAGTCTCCGGAGCCTCTATGGCTACACCTTC
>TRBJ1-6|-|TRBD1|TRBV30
CAWRGRTGSTSNSPLHF
TGTGCCTGGCGAGGGAGGACAGGGAGTACATCTAATTCACCCCTCCACTTT
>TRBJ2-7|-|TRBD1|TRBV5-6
CASSPGGDEQYF
TGTGCCAGCAGCCCAGGGGGCGACGAGCAGTACTTC
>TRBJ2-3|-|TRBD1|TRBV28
CASRQGLATDTQYF
TGTGCCAGCAGACAGGGGCTTGCCACAGATACGCAGTATTTT
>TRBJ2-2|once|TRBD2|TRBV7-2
CASSLVGLADFTGELFF
TGTGCCAGCAGCTTAGTGGGACTAGCGGATTTCACCGGGGAGCTGTTTTTT
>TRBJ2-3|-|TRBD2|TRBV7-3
CASSPEGQLADTQYF
TGTGCCAGCAGCCCCGAGGGCCAACTAGCGGATACGCAGTATTTT
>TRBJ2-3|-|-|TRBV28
CASSLTEISTDTQYF
TGTGCCAGCAGTTTAACGGAGATTAGCACAGATACGCAGTATTTT
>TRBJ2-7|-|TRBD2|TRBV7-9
CASSREGSYEQYF
TGTGCCAGCAGCAGGGAGGGGTCCTACGAGCAGTACTTC
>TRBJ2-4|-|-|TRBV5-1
CASSSQGYIQYF
TGCGCCAGCAGCTCGCAGGGTTACATTCAGTACTTC
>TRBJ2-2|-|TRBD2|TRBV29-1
CSVGGAGGTGELFF
TGCAGCGTTGGCGGGGCCGGGGGGACCGGGGAGCTGTTTTTT
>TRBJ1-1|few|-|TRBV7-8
CASSLNYEAFF
TGTGCCAGCAGCTTAAATTATGAAGCTTTCTTT
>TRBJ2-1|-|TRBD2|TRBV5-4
CASSFSAGGPDNEQFF
TGTGCCAGCAGCTTCAGTGCGGGAGGGCCAGACAATGAGCAGTTCTTC
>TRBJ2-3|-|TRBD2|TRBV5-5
CASSSLTSGVLVDTQYF
TGTGCCAGCAGCTCGCTAACTAGCGGGGTGTTGGTAGATACGCAGTATTTT